This TCR beta chain came from a study of CD8+CD57+ T cells in acquired aplastic anemia. Overall study context: Mean read depth for CD4+ cells from healthy donors was 10 million to 13 million. Overall study results and limits: Controls and patients did not differ significantly in CD8+ Simpson's diversity.

The CDR3 covers 13 residues. Germline loops: CDR1 DFQATT, CDR2 SNEGSKA (reference sequence). J gave up 7 bases and V 6 bases, and 9 bases lay outside the gene matches. Genomic DNA templated the TCR beta VDJ and CDR3 profiling. TCRdb called the reads again in MiXCR, with one record for every CDR3 protein. Of under 40,000 distinct CDR3 sequences listed, 76% are singletons. A note on this clonotype: The antigen is not known.

Sequencing was carried out using sorted CD4+, CD8+, or CD8+CD57+ T cells (not recorded which) from PBMCs. The chain carries TRBV20-1 and TRBJ1-5, with TRBD1 identical over 7 bases. This sequence originates from a human donor in good health, serving as a control. CDR3 sequence: CSAQRTGNQPQHF. CDR3 nucleotides: TGCAGTGCCCAAAGGACAGGAAACCAGCCCCAGCATTTT.